This T cell receptor beta chain was identified during a study of T cells in Graves' hyperthyroidism and ophthalmopathy. Broader study findings: Ophthalmopathy was separated from stable hyperthyroidism by a 13 V-J model.

Patients were aged 18 to 65, had disease duration under 2 months, and had newly diagnosed hyperthyroidism. Uncontrolled infection, other autoimmune disease, pregnancy or lactation barred patients from enrollment. TCR beta CDR3 regions were amplified from RNA transcripts. A set of HTBI primers served as the primers for a first-round RT-PCR of the TCR CDR3. TCRdb re-derived calls from the multiplex PCR reads in MiXCR, one entry per CDR3 protein. The sample includes some 600,000 distinct CDR3 sequences, approximately 15% seen only once; the top ten take 5% to 7%. A note on this clonotype: Antigen: not known.

The V gene end was trimmed by 3 bases and the J gene end by 7 bases; junction bases not matched to a gene: 13. The germline V gene has CDR1 SGHNT and CDR2 YENEEA. The CDR3 sequence is 16 residues long. This TCR derives from a woman aged 25-40 years with Graves' hyperthyroidism that later progressed to Graves' ophthalmopathy. Sequenced material: blood. The chain is built from TRBV11-3 and TRBJ1-2, with 8 bases fitting TRBD1. The CDR3, as DNA: TGTGCCAGCAGCTTCGATGGAGGACAGGGCCCGGGTGGCTACACCTTC. Its translation: CASSFDGGQGPGGYTF.